This passage covers 6 T cell receptor beta chains from one sample sequenced in a study of T cells in Graves' hyperthyroidism and ophthalmopathy. The source material, RNA transcripts, was used to amplify TCR beta CDR3 regions. During a first-round RT-PCR of the TCR CDR3, the HTBI primer set was used. Via MiXCR, TCRdb re-called the multiplex PCR reads, giving one row per CDR3 protein. The table has about 590,000 distinct CDR3 sequences, approximately 14% seen once. Source material: blood. These receptor sequences come from a woman aged 30 to 39 with Graves' hyperthyroidism.

With regard to this clonotype: This may come from a read error, since a much larger clone is one base off. The rearrangement links TRBV3-1 to TRBJ2-1; no firm D call. The V gene's germline CDR1 is LGHDT and CDR2 YNNKEL (reference sequence). V gave up 5 bases and J gave up 4 bases, with 18 bases separating them. This CDR3 spans 16 amino acids. CDR3 loop: CASSSAGPISYNEQFF. The CDR3 coding sequence is TGTGCCAGCAGCTCGGCCGGGCCAATAAGTTACAATGAGCAGTTCTTC.

This clonotype was counted ten times or more. CDR3 loop: CASSATRMNTEAFF. The CDR3 coding sequence is TGTGCCAGCAGTGCCACCCGGATGAACACTGAAGCTTTCTTT. V is TRBV6-1 and J is TRBJ1-1; no clear D. This CDR3 region has 14 residues. The V gene's germline CDR1 is MNHNS and CDR2 SASEGT. V was pared by 4 bases and J by 0 bases, with 9 bases between.

This chain uses TRBV5-1 with TRBJ2-3, with 14 bases that match TRBD2. Germline loops: CDR1 SGHRS, CDR2 YFSETQ. The CDR3 has 17 residues. V was clipped by 0 bases and J by 5 bases; unmatched bases: 5. The CDR3 loop is CASSLAGLAGVRDTQYF. The CDR3 coding sequence is TGCGCCAGCAGCTTGGCGGGACTAGCGGGAGTCAGAGATACGCAGTATTTT.

Remarks on this clonotype: Given the absence of the conserved phenylalanine or tryptophan at the CDR3 end, a read error is likely. The rearrangement links TRBV9 to TRBJ1-5, with D maybe TRBD1 (5 bases). Trimming removed 2 bases at V and 0 bases at J, with 9 bases between. This CDR3 has 15 residues. Germline CDR1 reads SGDLS; CDR2 reads YYNGEE. In nucleotides, the CDR3 is TGTGCCAGCAGCGTTACGGGGGATAGCAATCAGCCCCAGCATTCT. Its protein product is CASSVTGDSNQPQHS.

Concerning this clonotype itself: One end of the junction fails to match germline, which may point to a read error. The chain has TRBV20-1 and TRBJ2-5; 12 bases map to TRBD2. Germline V gene data show CDR1 as DFQATT and CDR2 as SNEGSKA (reference sequence). The CDR3 consists of 16 residues. CDR3 coding DNA: TGCAGTGCGAGAGACGTAACTAGCGGGGGGCAAGAGACCCAGTACTTC. Translating gives CSARDVTSGGQETQYF.

The table lists this clonotype with many counts. The chain's CDR3 is CASSQVPAGEPQHF. The CDR3, as DNA: TGCGCCAGCAGCCAAGTTCCGGCCGGGGAGCCCCAGCATTTT. The J gene is TRBJ1-5, the V gene TRBV4-1; D call uncertain. This CDR3 region has 14 residues. Trimming shortened V by 1 base and J by 8 bases, and 12 bases separated the two germline ends. Per the germline V gene, CDR1 is MGHRA and CDR2 is YSYEKL.